This T cell receptor beta chain was profiled in a study of neurological immune-mediated disorders. This clonotype showed up just a few times. The authors produced cDNA by 5'RACE using 10-nucleotide random UMIs. One entry per CDR3 protein results from TCRdb running MiXCR on the 5' RACE reads. The table lists about 80,000 distinct CDR3 sequences, more than 5% of them singletons. The CDR3 covers 16 residues. Germline V gene sequence: CDR1 MNHNY, CDR2 SVGAGI (reference sequence). Trimming took 1 base from V and 1 from J; bases not matched to a gene: 4. Sample time point: longitudinal time-point 2. The chain uses TRBV6-6 and TRBJ1-1; 9 positions agree with TRBD1. This receptor was obtained from a woman between 55 and 75 years old with multiple sclerosis. Specimen: PBMCs. As DNA, the CDR3 is TGTGCCAGCAGTTACTACAGGGGGCGCGGGAACACTGAAGCTTTCTTT. It encodes CASSYYRGRGNTEAFF.